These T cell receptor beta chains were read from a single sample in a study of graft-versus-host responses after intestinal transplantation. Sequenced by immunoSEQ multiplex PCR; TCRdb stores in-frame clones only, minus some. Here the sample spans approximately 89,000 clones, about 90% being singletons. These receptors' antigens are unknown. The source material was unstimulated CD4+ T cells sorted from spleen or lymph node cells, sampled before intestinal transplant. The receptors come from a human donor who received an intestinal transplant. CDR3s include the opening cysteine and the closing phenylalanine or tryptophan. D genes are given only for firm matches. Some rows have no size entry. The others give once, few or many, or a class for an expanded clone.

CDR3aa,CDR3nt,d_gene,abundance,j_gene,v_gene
CASSVRDFSSYEQYF,TGTGCCAGCAGTGTCCGGGACTTTTCCTCCTACGAGCAGTACTTC,.,.,TRBJ2-7,TRBV6-1
CASSLRTSGLNEQFF,TGTGCCAGCAGTTTGCGGACTAGCGGCCTCAATGAGCAGTTCTTC,TRBD2,.,TRBJ2-1,TRBV27
CASSQAQGRETQYF,TGCGCCAGCAGCCAAGCACAGGGGAGAGAGACCCAGTACTTC,TRBD1,.,TRBJ2-5,TRBV4-1
CASSEGSYGYTF,TGTGCCAGCAGTGAAGGGAGCTATGGCTACACCTTC,.,once,TRBJ1-2,TRBV2
CAWRAGKGYEQYF,TGTGCCTGGCGTGCCGGGAAAGGCTACGAGCAGTACTTC,.,once,TRBJ2-7,TRBV30
CASSALRANTGELFF,TGTGCCAGCAGTGCCCTCCGAGCGAACACCGGGGAGCTGTTTTTT,.,.,TRBJ2-2,TRBV2
CASSDSWTSGSLEQFF,TGTGCCAGCAGTGACTCTTGGACTAGCGGGAGTCTTGAGCAGTTCTTC,TRBD2,.,TRBJ2-1,TRBV6-4
CASSVLAGGLSSYNEQFF,TGTGCCAGCAGTGTACTAGCGGGAGGTTTGAGCTCCTACAATGAGCAGTTCTTC,TRBD2,.,TRBJ2-1,TRBV6-1
CASSRAGQGTYEQYF,TGCGCCAGCAGTCGAGCAGGACAGGGGACCTACGAGCAGTACTTC,TRBD1,.,TRBJ2-7,TRBV5-1
CASSVGGGAAIILPYEQYF,TGTGCCAGCAGCGTAGGGGGTGGAGCGGCAATCATCCTTCCCTACGAGCAGTACTTC,.,.,TRBJ2-7,TRBV9
CASSLDLRDTGELFF,TGTGCCAGCAGCTTAGATCTGCGGGACACCGGGGAGCTGTTTTTT,.,once,TRBJ2-2,TRBV7-2
CASSAPGQGYSF,TGTGCCAGCAGCGCCCCGGGACAGGGTTATAGCTTT,TRBD1,.,TRBJ1-1,TRBV9
CASRLTPDTQYF,TGTGCCAGCAGACTTACCCCAGATACGCAGTATTTT,.,.,TRBJ2-3,TRBV28
CASSQDRGHNSPLHF,TGCGCCAGCAGCCAAGACAGGGGGCATAATTCACCCCTCCACTTT,TRBD1,.,TRBJ1-6,TRBV4-1
CASSQDDRGDEQFF,TGCGCCAGCAGCCAGGACGACAGGGGAGATGAGCAGTTCTTC,TRBD1,.,TRBJ2-1,TRBV4-1
CASSSPRGQGIPGANVLTF,TGTGCCAGCAGCTCCCCGCGGGGACAGGGAATTCCTGGGGCCAACGTCCTGACTTTC,TRBD1,.,TRBJ2-6,TRBV11-2
CASDRQGADTEAFF,TGTGCCAGCGACAGACAGGGGGCGGACACTGAAGCTTTCTTT,TRBD1,once,TRBJ1-1,TRBV7-9
CATAGAHYEQYF,TGTGCCACCGCCGGAGCACACTACGAGCAGTACTTC,.,.,TRBJ2-7,TRBV7-9
CASSPRTSGSSYNEQFF,TGTGCCAGCTCACCTAGGACTAGCGGGAGCTCCTACAATGAGCAGTTCTTC,TRBD2,.,TRBJ2-1,TRBV18
CASSQGTGAYEQYF,TGTGCCAGCAGCCAAGGGACAGGCGCCTACGAGCAGTACTTC,TRBD1,once,TRBJ2-7,TRBV7-2
CASSQGGGGALATNEKLFF,TGTGCCAGCAGCCAAGGGGGCGGGGGGGCACTTGCAACTAATGAAAAACTGTTTTTT,.,.,TRBJ1-4,TRBV4-2
CTSSHVSRGGPKNIQYF,TGCACCAGCAGCCACGTCTCGCGGGGGGGCCCCAAAAACATTCAGTACTTC,.,.,TRBJ2-4,TRBV1
CASSFLGAGATQYF,TGCGCCAGCAGCTTTTTGGGGGCGGGAGCGACCCAGTACTTC,.,.,TRBJ2-5,TRBV5-1
CASSLTSLTGEQFF,TGTGCCAGCAGCTTAACTTCTTTGACGGGTGAGCAGTTCTTC,.,.,TRBJ2-1,TRBV11-3
CASGPGDLVSGNTIYF,TGCGCCAGCGGTCCAGGGGATCTTGTCTCTGGAAACACCATATATTTT,.,.,TRBJ1-3,TRBV5-1
CASSLGTGGVNTEAFF,TGTGCCAGCAGCTTAGGGACAGGGGGCGTCAACACTGAAGCTTTCTTT,TRBD1,.,TRBJ1-1,TRBV7-3
CASSLVASGRAMDTQYF,TGCGCCAGCAGCTTGGTCGCCAGCGGGAGGGCCATGGATACGCAGTATTTT,TRBD2,.,TRBJ2-3,TRBV5-1
CASSQRRWGGYTF,TGTGCCAGCAGTCAGCGGAGGTGGGGTGGCTACACCTTC,.,.,TRBJ1-2,TRBV28
CATSRDRRGQVLANYGYTF,TGTGCCACCAGCAGAGATCGGAGGGGCCAAGTTCTAGCTAACTATGGCTACACCTTC,.,.,TRBJ1-2,TRBV15
CASSFGQAKETQYF,TGTGCCAGCAGCTTCGGACAGGCGAAAGAGACCCAGTACTTC,TRBD1,.,TRBJ2-5,TRBV7-9